This T cell receptor (beta chain) came from a study of spatial heterogeneity in lung cancer. TCRdb called the 5' RACE reads again in MiXCR, with one record for every CDR3 protein. The data hold about 120,000 distinct CDR3 sequences, with 12% observed a single time. Time point: blood at routine non-recurrence follow-up after resection. Sequencing was performed on whole RNA extracted from tumor and nontumor lung tissue, or from frozen PBMC, and the material was left unsorted. The CDR3 is 10 residues long. Germline lookup yields CDR1 SGHAT and CDR2 FQNNGV. V lost 2 bases and J lost 10, with 3 bases in between.

The sequences come from PBMCs, collected at follow-up. The receptor's source is a male donor with early-stage non-small cell lung cancer. The chain uses TRBV11-2 and TRBJ2-1; D remains ambiguous. The chain's CDR3 is CASSLQEQFF. CDR3 sequence (DNA): TGTGCCAGCAGCTTACAGGAGCAGTTCTTC.